The TCR beta chain described here comes from a study of somatic mutations in cytotoxic T cells in rheumatoid arthritis. Whole-study findings and limits: Clonality measured in CD8+ T cells did not differ significantly between rheumatoid arthritis patients and age-matched healthy controls.

V lost 5 bases to trimming and J lost 2 bases, with 14 bases between them. The CDR3 is 15 residues long. Per germline, CDR1 SGHAT and CDR2 FQNNGV. Regarding this clone: Its antigen is currently unknown.

Sequenced by immunoSEQ multiplex PCR; TCRdb stores in-frame clones only, minus some. The sample has 13,000 to 15,000 clones, approximately 69% seen once. Both CD4+ and CD8+ cells were separated through positive magnetic bead selection, and their purity was verified using flow cytometry. The sequence was obtained from an adult with rheumatoid arthritis. V is TRBV11-2 and J is TRBJ2-3; D is tentatively TRBD1 or TRBD2 (5 bases each). Sequencing was performed on CD8+ T cells sorted from blood. CDR3 bases: TGTGCCAGCAGCCACGACAGCGGATTCACAGATACGCAGTATTTT. Amino acids: CASSHDSGFTDTQYF.